Presented here are 4 T cell receptor beta chains from one specimen sequenced in a study of T cell repertoires in cytomegalovirus infection. The antigens of these receptors remain unknown. TCRdb re-called the reads with MiXCR, one entry per CDR3 protein. The sample lists nearly 700,000 distinct CDR3 sequences, 30% to 35% occurring once. The sample in question was cultured PBMCs, obtained from culture after CMV antigen stimulation. The receptors here all came from a human donor in good health (CMV status not recorded). Some clones in this sample may be carry-over from other donors' samples.

V is TRBV19 and J is TRBJ2-2; no firm D call. Germline V CDR1 and CDR2: LNHDA, SQIVND (reference sequence). V shed 4 bases and J shed 7 bases, with 13 bases lying between them. This CDR3 region has 14 residues. CDR3 amino acids: CASSTYPVLGELFF. The CDR3 region has the DNA TGTGCCAGTAGTACCTATCCGGTTCTCGGGGAGCTGTTTTTT.

The J gene is TRBJ1-5, the V gene TRBV12-3 or TRBV12-4, with a possible D match to TRBD1 (5 bases). This CDR3 contains 16 residues. Trimming stripped 0 bases from V and 5 bases from J, with 14 bases between. CDR3 sequence: CASSLARVDNHQPQHF. The CDR3 nucleotides read TGTGCCAGCAGTTTAGCGCGAGTGGACAACCATCAGCCCCAGCATTTT.

The count of this clonotype is one. V and J are TRBV2 and TRBJ1-6; 9 bases match TRBD1. Trimming removed 7 bases from V and 8 bases from J; junction bases left unmatched: 9. In germline, CDR1 is SNHLY, CDR2 FYNNEI. The CDR3 is made up of 15 amino acids. The CDR3 loop is CASTRGGQGHSPLHF. The CDR3 DNA reads TGTGCCAGCACCCGAGGGGGACAGGGCCATTCACCCCTCCACTTT.

This clonotype was detected only a few times. CDR3 amino acids: CASSHDGQGAAGTDTQYF. As DNA, the CDR3 is TGTGCCAGCAGCCATGATGGACAGGGGGCGGCTGGCACAGATACGCAGTATTTT. The chain has TRBV4-2 and TRBJ2-3; 11 positions match TRBD1. The trim removed 3 bases at V and 1 base at J, leaving 9 bases unmatched. There are 18 residues in the CDR3. Germline CDR1 is LGHNA and CDR2 is YNFKEQ.